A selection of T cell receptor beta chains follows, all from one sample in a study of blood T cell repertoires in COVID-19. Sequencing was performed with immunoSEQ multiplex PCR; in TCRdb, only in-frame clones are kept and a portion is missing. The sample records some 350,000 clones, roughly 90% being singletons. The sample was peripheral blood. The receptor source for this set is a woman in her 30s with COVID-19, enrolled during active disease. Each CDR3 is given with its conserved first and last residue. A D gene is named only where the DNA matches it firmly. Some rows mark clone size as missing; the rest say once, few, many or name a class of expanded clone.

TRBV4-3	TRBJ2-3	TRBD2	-	CASSLNLAGEIDTQYF	TGCGCCAGCAGCTTGAATTTAGCGGGAGAAATAGATACGCAGTATTTT
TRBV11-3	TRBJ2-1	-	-	CASSAVGEQFF	TGTGCCAGCAGCGCGGTCGGAGAGCAGTTCTTC
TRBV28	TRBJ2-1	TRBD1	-	CATTGQGESNEQFF	TGTGCCACCACGGGACAGGGAGAGTCCAATGAGCAGTTCTTC
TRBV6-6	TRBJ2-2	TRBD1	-	CASSHRPGQATNTGELFF	TGTGCCAGCAGTCACCGACCAGGACAGGCTACGAACACCGGGGAGCTGTTTTTT
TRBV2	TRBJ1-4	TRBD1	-	CASSAYAGQGAEKLFF	TGTGCCAGCAGTGCGTATGCAGGACAGGGGGCTGAAAAACTGTTTTTT
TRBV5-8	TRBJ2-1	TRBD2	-	CASSTVLAGNEQFF	TGTGCCAGCAGCACCGTACTAGCGGGCAATGAGCAGTTCTTC
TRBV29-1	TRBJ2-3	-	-	CSVRAGAGTDTQYF	TGCAGCGTTCGCGCGGGGGCCGGCACAGATACGCAGTATTTT
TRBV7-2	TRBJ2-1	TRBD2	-	CASSLRTSGANEQFF	TGTGCCAGCAGCTTAAGGACTAGCGGGGCCAATGAGCAGTTCTTC
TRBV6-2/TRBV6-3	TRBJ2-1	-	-	CASSPNRVGMRNEQFF	TGTGCCAGCAGTCCCAACAGGGTTGGTATGCGGAATGAGCAGTTCTTC
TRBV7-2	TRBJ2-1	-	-	CASSLDPRKNEQFF	TGTGCCAGCAGCTTAGATCCTAGAAAGAATGAGCAGTTCTTC
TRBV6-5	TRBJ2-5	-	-	CASPTGGLQETQYF	TGTGCCAGCCCAACGGGGGGCCTCCAAGAGACCCAGTACTTC
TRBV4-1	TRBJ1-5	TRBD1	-	CASSQGDRPNQPQHF	TGCGCCAGCAGCCAAGGGGACAGGCCCAATCAGCCCCAGCATTTT
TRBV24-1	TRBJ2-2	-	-	CATTPSEAGELFF	TGTGCCACCACCCCGTCTGAGGCCGGGGAGCTGTTTTTT
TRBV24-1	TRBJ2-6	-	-	CATSRGIQASGANVLTF	TGTGCCACCAGTAGGGGAATTCAAGCCTCTGGGGCCAACGTCCTGACTTTC
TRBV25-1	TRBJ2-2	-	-	CASRGGDTGELFF	TGTGCCAGCAGAGGGGGGGACACCGGGGAGCTGTTTTTT
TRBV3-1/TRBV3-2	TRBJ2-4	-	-	CASSPQGSWAAKNIQYF	TGTGCCAGCAGCCCCCAGGGGAGCTGGGCGGCCAAAAACATTCAGTACTTC
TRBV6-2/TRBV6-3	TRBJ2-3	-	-	CASSYSPDWHTDTQYF	TGTGCCAGCAGTTACTCCCCGGACTGGCACACAGATACGCAGTATTTT
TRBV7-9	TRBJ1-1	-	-	CASSGGRGIAEAFF	TGTGCCAGCAGCGGGGGAAGGGGGATCGCTGAAGCTTTCTTT
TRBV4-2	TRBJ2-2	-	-	CASSQLGGNTRTGELFF	TGTGCCAGCAGCCAACTGGGGGGTAACACCAGGACAGGGGAGCTGTTTTTT
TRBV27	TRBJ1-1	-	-	CASSLGPARNTEAFF	TGTGCCAGCAGTTTAGGGCCCGCCAGGAACACTGAAGCTTTCTTT
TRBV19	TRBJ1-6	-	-	CASSSDYRVENSPLHF	TGTGCCAGTAGTTCAGATTACAGGGTTGAGAATTCACCCCTCCACTTT
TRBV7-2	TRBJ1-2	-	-	CASSYGGARQSNYGYTF	TGTGCCAGCAGCTATGGAGGGGCCAGACAGTCTAACTATGGCTACACCTTC
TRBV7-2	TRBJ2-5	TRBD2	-	CASSLTPPSGGAGGTQYF	TGTGCCAGCAGCTTAACCCCCCCTAGCGGGGGGGCCGGTGGGACCCAGTACTTC
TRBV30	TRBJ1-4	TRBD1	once	CAWSGGGWEKLFF	TGTGCCTGGAGTGGAGGGGGCTGGGAAAAACTGTTTTTT
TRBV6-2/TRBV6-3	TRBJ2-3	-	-	CASSLRVDTQYF	TGTGCCAGCAGTCTCCGCGTAGATACGCAGTATTTT
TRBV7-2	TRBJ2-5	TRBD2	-	CASSLGGLAGAQETQYF	TGTGCCAGCAGCTTAGGGGGACTAGCGGGGGCACAAGAGACCCAGTACTTC
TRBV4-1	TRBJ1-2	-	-	CASSQELGGGSANYGYTF	TGCGCCAGCAGCCAAGAGCTGGGCGGGGGATCAGCTAACTATGGCTACACCTTC
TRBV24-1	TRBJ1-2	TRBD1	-	CATRRTGANYGYTF	TGTGCCACCAGGCGGACAGGGGCTAACTATGGCTACACCTTC
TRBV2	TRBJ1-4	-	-	CASSQREGHSATNEKLFF	TGTGCCAGCAGTCAAAGGGAGGGGCACTCTGCAACTAATGAAAAACTGTTTTTT
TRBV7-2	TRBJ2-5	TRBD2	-	CASSQPLTSGGPVETQYF	TGTGCCAGCAGCCAGCCACTGACTAGCGGGGGGCCGGTGGAGACCCAGTACTTC
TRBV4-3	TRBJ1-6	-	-	CASSQDRISPLHF	TGCGCCAGCAGCCAAGATCGTATCTCACCCCTCCACTTT
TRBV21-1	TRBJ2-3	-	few	CASTSRPGQGVTDTQYF	TGTGCCAGCACCAGTCGACCGGGACAGGGTGTGACAGATACGCAGTATTTT
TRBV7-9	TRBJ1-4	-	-	CASSLIRDSDEKLFF	TGTGCCAGCAGCCTGATTAGGGACTCAGATGAAAAACTGTTTTTT
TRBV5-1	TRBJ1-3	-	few	CASSLTGHSGNTIYF	TGCGCCAGCAGCTTAACGGGACACTCTGGAAACACCATATATTTT
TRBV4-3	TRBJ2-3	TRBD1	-	CASSQGQGISTDTQYF	TGCGCCAGCAGCCAAGGACAGGGGATCAGCACAGATACGCAGTATTTT
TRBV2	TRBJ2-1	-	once	CASRDSKPEQFF	TGTGCCAGCAGGGACTCCAAACCGGAGCAGTTCTTC
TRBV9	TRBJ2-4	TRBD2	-	CASAPPLGGGRNIQYF	TGTGCCAGCGCGCCTCCCTTGGGGGGGGGTAGAAACATTCAGTACTTC
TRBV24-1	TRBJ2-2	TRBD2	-	CATSDLLPSGRDFTGELFF	TGTGCCACCAGTGATTTGCTCCCTAGCGGGAGGGACTTCACCGGGGAGCTGTTTTTT
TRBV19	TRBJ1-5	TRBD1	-	CASSIPGGGLSNQPQHF	TGTGCCAGTAGTATCCCAGGGGGCGGCTTGAGCAATCAGCCCCAGCATTTT
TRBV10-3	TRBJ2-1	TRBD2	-	CAGAGTSGGAGEQFF	TGTGCCGGGGCCGGGACTAGCGGGGGGGCCGGTGAGCAGTTCTTC
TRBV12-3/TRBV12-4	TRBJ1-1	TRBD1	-	CASSGTANTEAFF	TGTGCCAGCAGCGGGACAGCGAACACTGAAGCTTTCTTT
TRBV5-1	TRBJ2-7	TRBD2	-	CASSSLAGAWNEQYF	TGCGCCAGCAGCTCCCTAGCGGGGGCTTGGAACGAGCAGTACTTC
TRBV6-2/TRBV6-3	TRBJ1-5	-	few	CASSYGGSGNQPQHF	TGTGCCAGCAGTTACGGGGGGAGCGGGAATCAGCCCCAGCATTTT
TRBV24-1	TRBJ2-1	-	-	CATSDLGLQPHEQFF	TGTGCCACCAGTGATTTGGGACTCCAGCCCCATGAGCAGTTCTTC
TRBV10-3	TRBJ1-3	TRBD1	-	CAIKAGTDLSGNTIYF	TGTGCCATCAAGGCCGGGACAGACCTCTCTGGAAACACCATATATTTT
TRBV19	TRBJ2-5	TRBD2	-	CASSQLAGGKETQYF	TGTGCCAGTAGTCAACTAGCGGGAGGGAAAGAGACCCAGTACTTC
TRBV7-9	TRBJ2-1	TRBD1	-	CAGNRGTRDEQFF	TGTGCCGGCAACAGGGGCACCAGGGATGAGCAGTTCTTC
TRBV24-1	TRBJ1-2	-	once	CATSPGANTYGYTF	TGTGCCACCAGTCCAGGGGCGAACACCTATGGCTACACCTTC
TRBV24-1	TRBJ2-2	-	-	CATSEHRVSTGELFF	TGTGCCACCAGTGAACACCGGGTCAGCACCGGGGAGCTGTTTTTT
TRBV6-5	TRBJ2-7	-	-	CASSPGFEQYF	TGTGCCAGCAGTCCAGGGTTCGAGCAGTACTTC
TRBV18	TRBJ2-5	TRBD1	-	CASAQNRGETQYF	TGTGCCAGCGCGCAAAACAGGGGGGAGACCCAGTACTTC
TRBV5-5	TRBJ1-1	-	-	CASSLGGGTEAFF	TGTGCCAGCAGCTTGGGAGGAGGCACTGAAGCTTTCTTT
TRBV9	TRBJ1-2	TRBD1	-	CASSVSGGSDYGYTF	TGTGCCAGCAGCGTATCAGGGGGTAGCGACTATGGCTACACCTTC
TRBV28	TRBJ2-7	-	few	CASRGRTGGTYEQYF	TGTGCCAGCAGAGGACGGACAGGAGGGACCTACGAGCAGTACTTC
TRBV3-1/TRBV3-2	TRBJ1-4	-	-	CASSQDSGLSEKLFF	TGTGCCAGCAGCCAAGATTCTGGGCTTTCTGAAAAACTGTTTTTT
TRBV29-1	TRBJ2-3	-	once	CSVATGTTTDTQYF	TGCAGCGTTGCTACAGGGACTACCACAGATACGCAGTATTTT
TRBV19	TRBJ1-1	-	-	CASATALEAFF	TGTGCCAGCGCCACAGCCCTTGAAGCTTTCTTT
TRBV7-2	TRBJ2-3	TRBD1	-	CASSLAGQGAGTQYF	TGTGCCAGCAGCTTAGCCGGTCAGGGGGCGGGTACGCAGTATTTT
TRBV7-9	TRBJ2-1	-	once	CASSSPSRYLSYEQFF	TGTGCCAGCAGCTCCCCTTCTAGGTATTTAAGCTATGAGCAGTTCTTC
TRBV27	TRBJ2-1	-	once	CASARSGVDEQFF	TGTGCCAGCGCTCGCTCGGGAGTGGATGAGCAGTTCTTC